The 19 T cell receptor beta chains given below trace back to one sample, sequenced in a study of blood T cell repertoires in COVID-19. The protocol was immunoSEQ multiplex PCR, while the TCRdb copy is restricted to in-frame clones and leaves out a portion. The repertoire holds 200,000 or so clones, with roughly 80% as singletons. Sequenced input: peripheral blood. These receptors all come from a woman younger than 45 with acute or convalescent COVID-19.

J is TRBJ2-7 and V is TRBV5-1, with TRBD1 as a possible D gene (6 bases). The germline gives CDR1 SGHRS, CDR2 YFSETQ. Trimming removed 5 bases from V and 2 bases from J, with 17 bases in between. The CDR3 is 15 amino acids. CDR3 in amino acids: CASRGSAGAAYEQYF. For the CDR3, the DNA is TGCGCCAGCAGGGGTTCGGCAGGGGCAGCCTACGAGCAGTACTTC.

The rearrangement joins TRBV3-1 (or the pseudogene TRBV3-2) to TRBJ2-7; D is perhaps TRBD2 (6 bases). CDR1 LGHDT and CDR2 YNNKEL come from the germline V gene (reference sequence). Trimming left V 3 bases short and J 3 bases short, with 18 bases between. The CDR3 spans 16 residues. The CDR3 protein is CASSQTTGLLYYEQYF. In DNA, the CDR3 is TGTGCCAGCAGCCAGACGACGGGACTTCTTTACTACGAGCAGTACTTC.

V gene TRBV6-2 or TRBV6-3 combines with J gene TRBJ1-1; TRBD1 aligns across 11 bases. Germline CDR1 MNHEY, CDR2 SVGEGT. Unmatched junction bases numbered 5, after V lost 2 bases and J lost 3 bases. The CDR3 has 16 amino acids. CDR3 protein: CASSYRTGGLDTEAFF. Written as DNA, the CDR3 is TGTGCCAGCAGTTACCGGACAGGGGGCTTGGACACTGAAGCTTTCTTT.

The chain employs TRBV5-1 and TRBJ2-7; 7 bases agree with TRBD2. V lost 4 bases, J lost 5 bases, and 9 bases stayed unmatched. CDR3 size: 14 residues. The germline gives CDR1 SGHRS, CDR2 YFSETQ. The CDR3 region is CASSRDGRIDEQYF. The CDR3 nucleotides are TGCGCCAGCAGCCGAGACGGGAGGATCGACGAGCAGTACTTC.

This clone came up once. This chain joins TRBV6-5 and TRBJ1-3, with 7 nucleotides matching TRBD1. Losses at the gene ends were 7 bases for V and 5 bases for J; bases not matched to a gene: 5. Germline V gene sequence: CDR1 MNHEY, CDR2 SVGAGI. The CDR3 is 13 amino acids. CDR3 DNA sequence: TGTGCCAGCATGCCGGGACAGAGAAACACCATATATTTT. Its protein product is CASMPGQRNTIYF.

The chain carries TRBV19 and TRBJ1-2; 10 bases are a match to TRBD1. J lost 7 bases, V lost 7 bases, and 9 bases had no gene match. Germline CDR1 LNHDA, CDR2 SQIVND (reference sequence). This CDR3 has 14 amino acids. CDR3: CASNMGDRGSGYTF. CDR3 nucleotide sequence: TGTGCCAGTAATATGGGGGACAGGGGTTCTGGCTACACCTTC.

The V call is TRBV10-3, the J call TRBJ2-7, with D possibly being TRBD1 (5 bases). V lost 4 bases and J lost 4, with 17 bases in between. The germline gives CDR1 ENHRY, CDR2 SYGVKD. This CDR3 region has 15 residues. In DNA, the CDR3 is TGTGCCATCAGTGGGACCCAGGTCAAGGGGTACGAGCAGTACTTC. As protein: CAISGTQVKGYEQYF.

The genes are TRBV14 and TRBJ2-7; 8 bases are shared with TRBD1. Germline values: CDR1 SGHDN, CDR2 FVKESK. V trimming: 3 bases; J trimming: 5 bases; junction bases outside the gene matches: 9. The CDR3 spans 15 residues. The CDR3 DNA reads TGTGCCAGCAGCCACGGCCGGGACAGGATCAACGAGCAGTACTTC. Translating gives CASSHGRDRINEQYF.

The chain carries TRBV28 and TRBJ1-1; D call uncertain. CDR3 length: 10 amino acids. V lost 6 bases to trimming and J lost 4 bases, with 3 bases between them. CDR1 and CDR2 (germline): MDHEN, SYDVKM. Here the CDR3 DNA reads TGTGCCAGCAGAGCCACTGAAGCTTTCTTT. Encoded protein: CASRATEAFF.

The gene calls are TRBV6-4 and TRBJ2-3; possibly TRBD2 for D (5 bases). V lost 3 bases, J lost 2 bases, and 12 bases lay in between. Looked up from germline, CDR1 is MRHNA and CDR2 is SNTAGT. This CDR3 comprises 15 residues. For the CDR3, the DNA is TGTGCCAGCAGTGAGGTCAGCGGATCCACAGATACGCAGTATTTT. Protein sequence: CASSEVSGSTDTQYF.

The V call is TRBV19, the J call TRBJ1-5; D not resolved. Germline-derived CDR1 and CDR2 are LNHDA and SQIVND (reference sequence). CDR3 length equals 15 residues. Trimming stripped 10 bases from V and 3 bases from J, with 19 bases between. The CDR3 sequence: CATDSSGWANQPQHF. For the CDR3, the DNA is TGTGCCACCGATTCATCGGGGTGGGCCAATCAGCCCCAGCATTTT.

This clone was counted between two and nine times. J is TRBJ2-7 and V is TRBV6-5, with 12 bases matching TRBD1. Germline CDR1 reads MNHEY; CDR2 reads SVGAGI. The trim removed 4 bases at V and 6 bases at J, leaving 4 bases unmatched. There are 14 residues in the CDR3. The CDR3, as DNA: TGTGCCAGCAGTTGGGCGGGACAGGGGGCCGAGCAGTACTTC. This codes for CASSWAGQGAEQYF.

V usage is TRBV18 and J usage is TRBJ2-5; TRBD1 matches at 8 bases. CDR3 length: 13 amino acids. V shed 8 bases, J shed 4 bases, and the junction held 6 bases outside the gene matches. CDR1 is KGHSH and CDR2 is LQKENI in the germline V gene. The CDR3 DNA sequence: TGTGCCAGCGGACAGGGTGGACGAGAGACCCAGTACTTC. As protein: CASGQGGRETQYF.

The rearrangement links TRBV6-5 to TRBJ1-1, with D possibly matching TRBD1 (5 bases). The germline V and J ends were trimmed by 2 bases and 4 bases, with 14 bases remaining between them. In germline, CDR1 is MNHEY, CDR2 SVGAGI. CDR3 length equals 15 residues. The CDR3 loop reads CASSYLRGRATEAFF. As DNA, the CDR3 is TGTGCCAGCAGTTACCTCCGGGGGAGGGCCACTGAAGCTTTCTTT.

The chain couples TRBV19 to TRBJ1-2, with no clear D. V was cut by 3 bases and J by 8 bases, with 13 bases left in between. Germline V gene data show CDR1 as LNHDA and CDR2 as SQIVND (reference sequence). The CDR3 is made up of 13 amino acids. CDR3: CASSIKTARGYTF. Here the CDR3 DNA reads TGTGCCAGTAGTATTAAAACAGCTCGGGGCTACACCTTC.

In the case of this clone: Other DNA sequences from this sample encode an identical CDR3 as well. CDR3 protein: CASQVSGNTIYF. DNA for the CDR3: TGTGCCAGTCAGGTCTCTGGAAACACCATATATTTT. This rearrangement joins TRBV28 to TRBJ1-3; no definite D call. V lost 9 bases and J 0 bases, leaving 6 bases between the germline ends. Looked up from germline, CDR1 is MDHEN and CDR2 is SYDVKM. This CDR3 comprises 12 residues. Full variable domain (rest looked up from reference TRBV28 and TRBJ1-3): DVKVTQSSRYLVKRTGEKVFLECVQDMDHENMFWYRQDPGLGLRLIYFSYDVKMKEKGDIPEGYSVSREKKERFSLILESASTNQTSMYLCASQVSGNTIYFGEGSWLTVV.

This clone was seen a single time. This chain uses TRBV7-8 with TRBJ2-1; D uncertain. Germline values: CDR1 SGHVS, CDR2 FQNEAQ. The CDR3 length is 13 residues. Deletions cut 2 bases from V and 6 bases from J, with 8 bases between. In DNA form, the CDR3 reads TGTGCCAGCAGCTTACAATCGAGCAATGAGCAGTTCTTC. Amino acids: CASSLQSSNEQFF.

This chain's CDR3 is CASSRLGLYNQPQHF. DNA for the CDR3: TGTGCCAGCAGTCGACTTGGACTTTACAATCAGCCCCAGCATTTT. The rearrangement joins TRBV6-2 or TRBV6-3 to TRBJ1-5; D gene uncertain. The V end lost 5 bases, the J end lost 3 bases, and 14 bases lay between the germline ends. The V gene's germline CDR1 is MNHEY and CDR2 SVGEGT. The CDR3 contains 15 residues.

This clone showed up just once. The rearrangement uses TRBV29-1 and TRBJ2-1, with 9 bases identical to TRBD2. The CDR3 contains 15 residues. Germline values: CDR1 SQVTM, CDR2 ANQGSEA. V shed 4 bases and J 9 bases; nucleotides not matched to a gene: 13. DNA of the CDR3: TGCAGCGTTGGGAGATTTGCGGGGGGGCCCCTTGAGCAGTTCTTC. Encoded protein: CSVGRFAGGPLEQFF.